These 6 T cell receptor beta chains came from one sample sequenced in a study of tumor-infiltrating lymphocytes in primary liver carcinoma. Synthesis of TCR beta cDNA was carried out from approximately 0.55 ug total RNA with a constant-region primer. Employing slightly modified ARM-PCR, three nested multiplex PCR rounds were run, and these gave rise to the TCR beta libraries. Two initial PCR rounds of roughly 10 cycles each paired TRBV1-TRBV30 forward primers with a C-beta reverse primer. TCRdb reanalysed the multiplex PCR reads using MiXCR and keeps one entry per CDR3 protein. The table has approximately 300,000 distinct CDR3 sequences, over 55% seen once. Alongside blood RNA obtained from unsorted whole blood, germline DNA was also extracted. The sequenced sample consisted of peripheral blood. The receptor set was obtained from a man aged 35-49 years with primary liver carcinoma and hepatitis B virus infection.

For this clonotype: The conserved phenylalanine or tryptophan normally closing the CDR3 is absent here, so this likely arose from a read error. The gene calls are TRBV11-3 and TRBJ2-1, with 8 bases that match TRBD1. This CDR3 has 15 residues. Germline V CDR1 and CDR2: SGHNT, YENEEA. V lost 6 bases to trimming and J lost 2 bases; unmatched junction nucleotides: 6. CDR3 amino acids: CASRLSGGAYNEQFS. As DNA, the CDR3 is TGTGCCAGCAGATTATCAGGGGGCGCCTACAATGAGCAGTTCTCC.

Turning to this clonotype: A much larger clone sits a single nucleotide away, making a read error possible. The chain is built from TRBV6-5 and TRBJ2-5, with 7 bases aligning to TRBD1. V lost 0 bases, J lost 5 bases, and 3 bases stayed unmatched. This CDR3 spans 14 amino acids. CDR1 and CDR2 from the germline V gene are MNHEY and SVGAGI. CDR3 nucleotides: TGTGCCAGCAGTTACTCTACAGGGGCGGAGACCCAGTACTTC. Protein: CASSYSTGAETQYF.

This clonotype was counted many times. The rearrangement joins TRBV29-1 to TRBJ2-1; D not resolved. There are 13 residues in the CDR3. V was pared by 0 bases and J by 5 bases, with 8 bases between. CDR1 and CDR2 from the germline V gene are SQVTM and ANQGSEA. In DNA form, the CDR3 reads TGCAGCGTTGAAGACCCCTATAACAATGAGCAGTTCTTC. This sequence encodes CSVEDPYNNEQFF.

The chain couples TRBV5-4 to TRBJ1-2; a possible D gene is TRBD1 (5 bases). CDR1 is SGHNT, CDR2 YYREEE, per germline (reference sequence). V lost 4 bases to trimming and J lost 2 bases, with 18 bases between them. The CDR3 contains 16 residues. The CDR3 DNA sequence: TGTGCCAGCAGCCCCGCATCGGGACGTGCGAACTATGGCTACACCTTC. Translating it yields CASSPASGRANYGYTF. Supplemented by reference TRBV5-4 and TRBJ1-2, the full variable domain reads ETGVTQSPTHLIKTRGQQVTLRCSSQSGHNTVSWYQQALGQGPQFIFQYYREEENGRGNFPPRFSGLQFPNYSSELNVNALELDDSALYLCASSPASGRANYGYTFGSGTRLTVV.

This chain connects TRBV10-3 to TRBJ2-7; TRBD2 matches 10 bases. Germline CDR1 and CDR2: ENHRY and SYGVKD. J was trimmed by 2 bases and V by 11 bases; bases with no gene match: 9. CDR3 size: 14 residues. The CDR3 sequence is CADRTSGKPYEQYF. The CDR3 DNA sequence: TGTGCCGACAGAACTAGCGGGAAGCCCTACGAGCAGTACTTC.

Note on this clonotype: Just one base apart from a much larger clone, this may be a read error. The chain carries TRBV6-5 and TRBJ2-7; D not certain. V dropped 5 bases and J dropped 3 bases, with 11 bases sitting between them. Per germline, CDR1 MNHEY and CDR2 SVGAGI. The length of the CDR3 is 13 residues. CDR3 sequence reads: CASSMGNYYEQYF. The DNA for the CDR3 is TGTGCCAGCAGTATGGGTAACTACTACGAGCAGTACTTC.